Below are 11 T cell receptor beta chains sequenced from a single sample in a study of CD8+ T cells in alopecia areata. Treatment described: oral pan-JAK inhibitor, 5-10 mg twice daily. The authors extracted RNA and reverse transcribed it into cDNA as the sequencing template. Produced via immunoSEQ multiplex PCR; TCRdb's table is partial and in-frame only. Of more than 95,000 clones in the sample, around 60% are singletons; the top ten hold around 5.4%. The input for sequencing was CD4+ T cells sorted from blood, taken at week 4, from a patient treated with tofacitinib. These receptors came from a human donor with alopecia areata.

This clone was seen a few times. Other DNA sequences in this specimen translate into the identical CDR3. The J gene is TRBJ2-5, the V gene TRBV18, with D uncertain. Deletions cut 1 base from V and 5 bases from J, with 2 bases between. The germline gives CDR1 KGHSH, CDR2 LQKENI. CDR3 length: 11 residues. CDR3 coding DNA: TGTGCCAGCTCACCACGGGAGACCCAGTACTTC. Translation: CASSPRETQYF.

The genes are TRBV29-1 and TRBJ1-1, with unresolved D. Per the germline V gene, CDR1 is SQVTM and CDR2 is ANQGSEA. This CDR3 is 11 amino acids long. The CDR3: CATNRGTEAFF. The CDR3 DNA reads as TGCGCCACAAACCGGGGCACTGAAGCTTTCTTT.

V usage is TRBV29-1 and J usage is TRBJ2-5, with TRBD2 matching 14 bases. Germline V gene lookup returns CDR1 SQVTM and CDR2 ANQGSEA. CDR3 size: 16 residues. V dropped 7 bases and J dropped 1; count of bases not matched to a gene: 8. CDR3 DNA sequence: TGCAGCGCGGCCGGGACTAGCGGGGGCCTCCAAGAGACCCAGTACTTC. Amino acid sequence: CSAAGTSGGLQETQYF.

The V gene is TRBV27, the J gene TRBJ2-3; no clear D. The CDR3 sequence is 18 residues long. Germline V lookup: CDR1 MNHEY, CDR2 SMNVEV (reference sequence). The V end was cut by 0 bases, the J end by 0 bases, with 16 bases between. CDR3: CASSLSISGLSSTDTQYF. The CDR3 DNA is TGTGCCAGCAGTTTATCGATTTCTGGGCTGTCTAGCACAGATACGCAGTATTTT.

This clone was observed a handful of times. This chain uses TRBV7-9 with TRBJ2-3; 10 bases map to TRBD2. The J segment lost 3 bases and the V segment lost 3 bases, leaving 3 bases of the junction unmatched. The CDR3 has 15 amino acids. The germline CDR1 and CDR2 sequences are SEHNR and FQNEAQ (reference sequence). CDR3: CASSFTSGNTDTQYF. CDR3 DNA: TGTGCCAGCAGCTTCACTAGCGGGAATACAGATACGCAGTATTTT. Full variable domain (remainder filled in from reference TRBV7-9 and TRBJ2-3): DTGVSQNPRHKITKRGQNVTFRCDPISEHNRLYWYRQTLGQGPEFLTYFQNEAQLEKSRLLSDRFSAERPKGSFSTLEIQRTEQGDSAMYLCASSFTSGNTDTQYFGPGTRLTVL.

This clone was seen just once. For the CDR3, the DNA is TGCAGCGTTGAAGTGGGAGCCACAGATACGCAGTATTTT. Its translation is CSVEVGATDTQYF. The chain carries TRBV29-1 and TRBJ2-3; TRBD2 might be the D (5 bases). The ends were cut back, 1 base at V and 2 bases at J, with 7 bases in the middle. Germline V gene data show CDR1 as SQVTM and CDR2 as ANQGSEA. The CDR3 totals 13 residues.

This clone was seen more than once but under ten times. The chain links TRBV7-2 to TRBJ2-1, with 10 bases aligning to TRBD1. This CDR3 has 15 residues. The junction had 9 bases not matched to a gene; V was cut back by 6 bases and J by 7 bases. Germline V gene sequence: CDR1 SGHTA, CDR2 FQGNSA. CDR3: CASSTGQGGRNEQFF. The CDR3 region has the DNA TGTGCCAGCAGTACTGGACAGGGGGGCAGGAATGAGCAGTTCTTC.

This clone was recorded a few times. The chain has TRBV7-2 and TRBJ1-2; 9 bases agree with TRBD1. CDR1 is SGHTA and CDR2 is FQGNSA in the germline V gene. Losses at the gene ends were 0 bases for V and 4 bases for J; bases not matched to a gene: 6. The CDR3 has 16 amino acids. The CDR3 protein is CASSLARGQGSYGYTF. As DNA, the CDR3 is TGTGCCAGCAGCTTAGCGCGGGGACAGGGTTCCTATGGCTACACCTTC.

The chain recombines TRBV30 with TRBJ1-5; no reliable D call. V was pared by 0 bases and J by 3 bases, with 12 bases between. CDR3 length equals 15 residues. Per the germline V gene, CDR1 is GTSNPN and CDR2 is SVGIG (reference sequence). CDR3 in amino acids: CAWSVYGRINQPQHF. In DNA, the CDR3 is TGTGCCTGGAGTGTATACGGCAGAATCAATCAGCCCCAGCATTTT.

Only a few counts were recorded for this clone. The CDR3 DNA reads TGTGCCAGCAGTACCGGCCGGGGGGGGGACCTTAATCAGCCCCAGCATTTT. Amino acids: CASSTGRGGDLNQPQHF. The chain recombines TRBV28 with TRBJ1-5, with a tentative D call TRBD1 (5 bases). Germline-derived CDR1 and CDR2 are MDHEN and SYDVKM. This CDR3 contains 17 residues. The ends were cut back, 5 bases at V and 4 bases at J, with 21 bases in the middle.

This clone was picked up a small number of times. The chain carries TRBV29-1 and TRBJ2-5, with 7 bases that match TRBD1. Germline loops: CDR1 SQVTM, CDR2 ANQGSEA. The CDR3 is 17 amino acids. V was pared by 7 bases and J by 4 bases, with 21 bases of the junction left unmatched. The CDR3 sequence is CSACIEGGVFRRETQYF. DNA of the CDR3: TGCAGCGCGTGCATTGAAGGGGGCGTCTTTCGCCGAGAGACCCAGTACTTC.